The 26 T cell receptor beta chains below come from one sample, sequenced in a study of molecular identifiers for immune sequencing clone quantification. From the PCR reads, TCRdb called clonotypes with MiXCR, one entry per CDR3 protein. Here the sample spans approximately 500,000 distinct CDR3 sequences, around a fifth being singletons. Sequencing used naive CD8+ T cells from blood, with Jurkat cell RNA spiked in. The sample's subset: FACS-sorted CD8+CD4-CCR7+CD45RA+ naive T cells. The origin of the receptors is a human donor in good health. Some libraries in this study had Jurkat cell RNA spiked in.

Only a few counts were recorded for this clonotype. The chain joins TRBV12-5 to TRBJ2-2, with 10 bases that match TRBD2. The J segment lost 8 bases and the V segment lost 4 bases, leaving 4 bases of the junction unmatched. The germline V gene has CDR1 LGHNT and CDR2 FRNRAP. The CDR3 consists of 14 residues. The CDR3 reads CASGSTTSGGELFF. The DNA for the CDR3 is TGTGCTAGTGGTTCCACGACTAGCGGGGGGGAGCTGTTTTTT.

This clonotype was observed at least ten times. The chain recombines TRBV6-6 with TRBJ2-7; tentative D call: TRBD1 (5 bases). The CDR3 runs to 14 residues. From germline, CDR1 is MNHNY and CDR2 SVGAGI (reference sequence). The V end was cut by 0 bases, the J end by 2 bases, with 8 bases between. CDR3: CASSYSVRAYEQYF. The CDR3 DNA reads as TGTGCCAGCAGTTACTCGGTCAGGGCCTACGAGCAGTACTTC.

This clonotype was observed a few times. J is TRBJ2-3 and V is TRBV7-3; TRBD2 matches at 9 bases. Per germline, CDR1 SGHTA and CDR2 FQGTGA. CDR3 size: 19 residues. J lost 2 bases, V lost 1 base, and 13 bases had no gene match. CDR3 amino acids: CASSLIGFSGRLFTDTQYF. CDR3 DNA: TGTGCCAGCAGCTTAATTGGTTTTAGCGGGAGATTGTTCACAGATACGCAGTATTTT.

With regard to this clonotype: A read error is possible here, since a much larger clone lies one base away. This chain links TRBV20-1 with TRBJ2-7; unclear D gene. The CDR3 is 13 residues long. Germline V lookup: CDR1 DFQATT, CDR2 SNEGSKA (reference sequence). This chain's CDR3 is CGARPDRFYEQYF. CDR3 in DNA: TGCGGTGCTAGACCCGACCGATTCTACGAGCAGTACTTC.

This clonotype was recorded at least ten times. The chain recombines TRBV29-1 with TRBJ1-1; 7 nucleotides align to TRBD1. The germline V gene encodes CDR1 SQVTM and CDR2 ANQGSEA. The CDR3 consists of 13 residues. With V trimmed by 3 bases and J by 7 bases, 8 bases remained unmatched. This CDR3 reads CSVDSHTGVEAFF. CDR3 nucleotide sequence: TGCAGCGTTGATAGCCACACAGGGGTTGAAGCTTTCTTT.

CDR3 DNA sequence: TGTGCCAGCAGTTTCCTAGGACAGGCCTACGAGCAGTACTTC. Its translation is CASSFLGQAYEQYF. The chain joins TRBV27 to TRBJ2-7, with TRBD1 matching over 7 bases. The CDR3 length is 14 residues. CDR1 is MNHEY, CDR2 SMNVEV, per germline (reference sequence). The V segment lost 3 bases and the J segment 2 bases; nucleotides outside the gene matches: 4.

Note on this clonotype: One end of the junction fails to match germline, which may point to a read error. V gene TRBV9 combines with J gene TRBJ2-3, with 7 nucleotides matching TRBD2. The V gene's germline CDR1 is SGDLS and CDR2 YYNGEE. This CDR3 spans 15 amino acids. This CDR3 reads CANSVGGGSGDTQYF. CDR3 nucleotide sequence: TGTGCCAACAGCGTAGGCGGCGGGAGCGGTGATACGCAGTATTTT.

V is TRBV7-9 and J is TRBJ1-6; no reliable D call. Germline V gene lookup returns CDR1 SEHNR and CDR2 FQNEAQ (reference sequence). The CDR3 is 15 residues long. Trimming removed 2 bases from V and 10 bases from J, with 15 bases in between. Written as DNA, the CDR3 is TGTGCCAGCAGCTTATCTGTAGAATATATGTCACCCCTCCACTTT. It codes for CASSLSVEYMSPLHF.

This clonotype was recorded many times. The chain couples TRBV24-1 to TRBJ2-5; D may be TRBD1 (6 bases). This CDR3 spans 14 amino acids. The germline CDR1 and CDR2 sequences are KGHDR and SFDVKD. V was pared by 9 bases and J by 5 bases, with 18 bases between. The CDR3 loop reads CATGGADQEETQYF. The CDR3 DNA is TGTGCCACCGGGGGCGCCGACCAAGAGGAGACCCAGTACTTC.

A remark on this clonotype: A read error is possible here, since a much larger clone lies one base away. V and J are TRBV29-1 and TRBJ2-1; no firm D call. Germline V CDR1 and CDR2: SQVTM, ANQGSEA. The length of the CDR3 is 11 residues. CDR3 nucleotides: TGCAGCGTTATGGTTGACAATGAGCGGTTCTTC. This gives the protein CSVMVDNERFF.

This chain links TRBV6-5 with TRBJ2-7, with D possibly being TRBD2 (6 bases). Trimming left V 2 bases short and J 4 bases short, with 12 bases between. Germline loops: CDR1 MNHEY, CDR2 SVGAGI. The CDR3 length is 14 residues. DNA for the CDR3: TGTGCCAGCAGTTACCGGGGAGGTGTGTACGAGCAGTACTTC. Protein sequence: CASSYRGGVYEQYF.

This clonotype was counted a few times. The chain links TRBV7-9 to TRBJ2-2, with TRBD1 as a possible D gene (5 bases). The CDR3 runs to 15 residues. V lost 0 bases, J lost 5 bases, and 10 bases lay in between. Germline CDR1 reads SEHNR; CDR2 reads FQNEAQ (reference sequence). Here the CDR3 DNA reads TGTGCCAGCAGCTTAGCGCAAGGGGTTACCGGGGAGCTGTTTTTT. Translation gives CASSLAQGVTGELFF. The whole variable domain, remainder taken from reference TRBV7-9 and TRBJ2-2, is DTGVSQNPRHKITKRGQNVTFRCDPISEHNRLYWYRQTLGQGPEFLTYFQNEAQLEKSRLLSDRFSAERPKGSFSTLEIQRTEQGDSAMYLCASSLAQGVTGELFFGEGSRLTVL.

The sample holds many counts of this clonotype. This chain connects TRBV6-5 to TRBJ2-3; perhaps TRBD2 as D (6 bases). Germline assignment: CDR1 MNHEY and CDR2 SVGAGI. CDR3 size: 13 residues. Deletions cut 2 bases from V and 5 bases from J, with 8 bases between. The DNA of the CDR3 is TGTGCCAGCAGTTACACGGGGGTAGATACGCAGTATTTT. This translates into CASSYTGVDTQYF.

Comment on this clonotype: This may stem from a read error, because a much larger clone lies one nucleotide away. CDR3 DNA sequence: TGTGCCAGCGGTTTGCCGGGCGGGGCCCAAGAGACCCAGTACTTC. Translating it yields CASGLPGGAQETQYF. The chain carries TRBV7-8 and TRBJ2-5, with D perhaps TRBD2 (6 bases). V lost 8 bases and J 1 base, leaving 17 bases between the germline ends. The germline V gene has CDR1 SGHVS and CDR2 FQNEAQ. The CDR3 is 15 residues long.

The chain uses TRBV4-3 and TRBJ2-1, with 8 bases aligning to TRBD1. V lost 5 bases, J lost 6 bases, and 3 bases stayed unmatched. This CDR3 is 13 amino acids long. Germline CDR1 and CDR2: LGHNA and YSLEER. The CDR3 reads CASSAGQVNEQFF. CDR3 nucleotides: TGCGCCAGCAGCGCGGGACAGGTCAATGAGCAGTTCTTC.

The chain recombines TRBV9 with TRBJ2-3; TRBD2 matches at 14 bases. The ends lost 3 bases at V and 5 bases at J; junction bases unmatched: 14. The germline V gene encodes CDR1 SGDLS and CDR2 YYNGEE. The CDR3 is 19 amino acids. CDR3 nucleotide sequence: TGTGCCAGCAGCGGAGGGGTTTGGGGACTAGCGGGGGATGTAGATACGCAGTATTTT. Its translation is CASSGGVWGLAGDVDTQYF.

This chain uses TRBV2 with TRBJ1-3; 8 bases map to TRBD1. The CDR3 is 13 amino acids. In germline, CDR1 is SNHLY, CDR2 FYNNEI. V was clipped by 4 bases and J by 8 bases; unmatched bases: 4. In DNA form, the CDR3 reads TGTGCCAGCAGTGCGACAGGGGCTTACACCATATATTTT. Its translation is CASSATGAYTIYF.

Of note for this clonotype: A much larger clone differs from this one at a single base, so this may be a read error. The V gene is TRBV6-6, the J gene TRBJ2-3; unclear D gene. This CDR3 has 17 residues. Germline lookup yields CDR1 MNHNY and CDR2 SVGAGI (reference sequence). CDR3: CGSSYSHQRTGTDTQYF. DNA of the CDR3: TGTGGCAGCAGTTACAGCCATCAGCGAACCGGCACAGATACGCAGTATTTT.

This clonotype was seen only a few times. Written as DNA, the CDR3 is TGTGCCAGCAGTTATGGGACAGAGTCCTACGAGCAGTACTTC. The encoded protein is CASSYGTESYEQYF. The chain carries TRBV5-8 and TRBJ2-7; 7 positions match TRBD1. Looked up from germline, CDR1 is SGHTS and CDR2 is YDEGEE. CDR3 size: 14 residues. Germline trimming cut 5 bases from V and 1 base from J; bases unmatched to any gene: 6.

This clonotype was found many times. V gene TRBV27 combines with J gene TRBJ2-4; 12 positions agree with TRBD2. The ends lost 4 bases at V and 15 bases at J; junction bases unmatched: 7. This CDR3 is built from 13 residues. Germline assignment: CDR1 MNHEY and CDR2 SMNVEV (reference sequence). CDR3 loop: CASSSLAGGLMYF. As DNA, the CDR3 is TGTGCCAGCAGTTCACTAGCGGGAGGTCTGATGTACTTC.

This clonotype was seen ten or more times. V usage is TRBV21-1 and J usage is TRBJ1-5. TRBV21-1 is a pseudogene locus. This CDR3 spans 15 amino acids. CDR3 loop: CASSKGESSNQPQHF. In DNA form, the CDR3 reads TGTGCCAGCAGCAAAGGCGAAAGTAGCAATCAGCCCCAGCATTTT.

This sequence joins TRBV4-1 and TRBJ1-4; D unresolved. This CDR3 has 14 amino acids. V lost 0 bases and J lost 5, with 7 bases in between. Germline values: CDR1 MGHRA, CDR2 YSYEKL. The CDR3 region has the DNA TGCGCCAGCAGCCAAGACCGGTCAAATGAAAAACTGTTTTTT. Protein: CASSQDRSNEKLFF.

This clonotype occurred many times. The chain carries TRBV7-9 and TRBJ2-3; 7 bases fit TRBD1. Germline CDR1 reads SEHNR; CDR2 reads FQNEAQ (reference sequence). V shed 4 bases, J shed 1 base, and the junction held 5 bases outside the gene matches. This CDR3 comprises 15 residues. The CDR3 is CASSSSGTGTDTQYF. The DNA for the CDR3 is TGTGCCAGCAGCTCGTCCGGGACAGGCACAGATACGCAGTATTTT.

This chain connects TRBV12-5 to TRBJ2-7; D is undetermined. Germline V lookup: CDR1 LGHNT, CDR2 FRNRAP. Trimming took off 1 base at V and 3 bases at J, with 16 bases between the two ends. This CDR3 spans 16 amino acids. CDR3 nucleotides: TGTGCTAGTGGTTTGGGCCCCCCCGAGCAAGGCTACGAGCAGTACTTC. This codes for CASGLGPPEQGYEQYF.

This clonotype showed up many times. The J gene is TRBJ1-1, the V gene TRBV6-5; D not certain. The V end was cut by 2 bases, the J end by 5 bases, with 9 bases between. The CDR3 spans 13 residues. Germline CDR1 reads MNHEY; CDR2 reads SVGAGI. The CDR3 DNA follows: TGTGCCAGCAGTTACCCTGGGAAAACTGAAGCTTTCTTT. Translation: CASSYPGKTEAFF.

This rearrangement joins TRBV18 to TRBJ1-1, with D perhaps TRBD1 (6 bases). CDR3 length: 16 amino acids. V gave up 0 bases and J gave up 6 bases, with 17 bases separating them. Germline loops: CDR1 KGHSH, CDR2 LQKENI. The CDR3 sequence: CASSPPLGQSRSEAFF. The CDR3 bases are TGTGCCAGCTCACCACCCCTCGGACAGTCTAGGTCTGAAGCTTTCTTT.